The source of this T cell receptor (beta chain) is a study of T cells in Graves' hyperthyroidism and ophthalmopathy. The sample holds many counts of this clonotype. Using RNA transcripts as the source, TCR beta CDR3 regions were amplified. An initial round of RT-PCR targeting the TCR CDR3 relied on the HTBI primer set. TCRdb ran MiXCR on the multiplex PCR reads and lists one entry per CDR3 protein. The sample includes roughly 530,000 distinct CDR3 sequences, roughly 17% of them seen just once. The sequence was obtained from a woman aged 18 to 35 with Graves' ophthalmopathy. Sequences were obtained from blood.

The DNA for the CDR3 is TGTGCCACCACGCGCCAACAGATGAACACTGAAGCTTTCTTT. Its protein is CATTRQQMNTEAFF. The V and J genes are TRBV28 and TRBJ1-1; D uncertain. The CDR3 consists of 14 residues. Germline V gives CDR1 MDHEN, CDR2 SYDVKM. The V end lost 10 bases, the J end lost 0 bases, and 15 bases lay between the germline ends.